This TCR beta chain was sequenced during a study of cytotoxic CD8 clonotypes in ibrutinib-treated CLL. Study as a whole: The response samples were taken once patients had been treated for a median of around twelve months, range 6 to 36. Whole-study findings and limits: Clonality at baseline surpassed age-matched healthy donors and tracked circulating CD8+ T-cell counts.

The assay was immunoSEQ multiplex PCR, and TCRdb's table has in-frame clones only and misses some. Counted here are some 300,000 clones, around four fifths occurring once; the ten biggest clones make up over 6.5%. About this clone itself: Its antigen remains unidentified.

Material: PBMCs, obtained before ibrutinib treatment. The receptor's source is a human donor with chronic lymphocytic leukemia.

CDR3: CASSLGTTSGPETQYF. The CDR3 coding sequence is TGTGCCAGCAGCTTAGGAACGACTAGCGGACCAGAGACCCAGTACTTC. This chain connects TRBV11-2 to TRBJ2-5; 9 positions agree with TRBD2. With V trimmed by 1 base and J by 4 bases, 7 bases remained unmatched. CDR1 and CDR2 (germline): SGHAT, FQNNGV. This CDR3 has 16 residues.